The present entry profiles one T cell receptor beta chain with its context. Its target is not known. Germline-derived CDR1 and CDR2 are MNHEY and SMNVEV (reference sequence). The CDR3 spans 14 residues. V lost 2 bases and J lost 0, with 6 bases in between. The data were taken from a study of long-term antiretroviral therapy in people with HIV. Survey-level resolution applied to immunoSEQ assay v3.0. Sequencing aimed to cover roughly 40,000-50,000 T-cell genomes per sample. Generated by immunoSEQ multiplex PCR, the TCRdb table keeps only in-frame clones and is missing some. Of more than 20,000 clones in the sample, around 85% were seen once. Findings and caveats of the study: The study found that diversity rose after ART but stayed below transplant donor controls. Controls had broader CDR3 length ranges than HIV repertoires did.

The specimen was unsorted PBMCs, collected 2.3 years after starting antiretroviral therapy. J is TRBJ2-3 and V is TRBV27; D is unresolved. The TCR originated in a man aged 35 to 55 with HIV. CDR3 bases: TGTGCCAGCAGTTTAAGGCCTAGCACAGATACGCAGTATTTT. Its translation is CASSLRPSTDTQYF.